A selection of T cell receptor beta chains follows, all from one sample in a study of OX40 agonist ivuxolimab in advanced cancers. Sequencing was performed with immunoSEQ multiplex PCR; in TCRdb, only in-frame clones are kept and a portion is missing. The sample carries over 55,000 clones, 86% recorded once. The sample here was CD4+ or CD8+ T cells sorted from blood, taken in a trial of the OX40 agonist ivuxolimab. These receptors came from an adult with an advanced solid tumor such as melanoma, head and neck, liver or kidney cancer. Each CDR3 is given with its conserved first and last residue. Each record gives: D gene, J gene, V gene, clone size, CDR3 DNA, CDR3 protein. The D gene is left open where the match is weak. Size is omitted from some rows. Given values are once, few, many or a class for expanded clones.

d_gene: .; j_gene: TRBJ2-3; v_gene: TRBV5-1; abundance: .; CDR3nt: TGCGCCAGCAGCGACGGGACACCGTATACGCAGTATTTT; CDR3aa: CASSDGTPYTQYF
d_gene: .; j_gene: TRBJ1-5; v_gene: TRBV7-2; abundance: once; CDR3nt: TGTGCCAGCAGCCCGGACGGATATAGCAATCAGCCCCAGCATTTT; CDR3aa: CASSPDGYSNQPQHF
d_gene: .; j_gene: TRBJ2-7; v_gene: TRBV28; abundance: once; CDR3nt: TGTGCCAGCGAGGACAGCAGCTCCTACGAGCAGTACTTC; CDR3aa: CASEDSSSYEQYF
d_gene: TRBD1; j_gene: TRBJ1-1; v_gene: TRBV6-5; abundance: .; CDR3nt: TGTGCCAGCAGCGACAGGGGGAACACTGAAGCTTTCTTT; CDR3aa: CASSDRGNTEAFF
d_gene: TRBD1; j_gene: TRBJ2-6; v_gene: TRBV2; abundance: .; CDR3nt: TGTGCCAGCAATAGGGACAGGGAGGGTGGGGCCAACGTCCTGACTTTC; CDR3aa: CASNRDREGGANVLTF
d_gene: .; j_gene: TRBJ2-5; v_gene: TRBV7-6; abundance: once; CDR3nt: TGTGCCAGCAGCGCCTTTCAGGGGCTCCAAGAGACCCAGTACTTC; CDR3aa: CASSAFQGLQETQYF
d_gene: .; j_gene: TRBJ2-5; v_gene: TRBV19; abundance: .; CDR3nt: TGTGCCAGTAGTAGGCGGGGCGTGATACAAGAGACCCAGTACTTC; CDR3aa: CASSRRGVIQETQYF
d_gene: .; j_gene: TRBJ2-7; v_gene: TRBV7-2; abundance: .; CDR3nt: TGTGCCAGCAGCTTAGGGGGGATCAGCTCCTACGAGCAGTACTTC; CDR3aa: CASSLGGISSYEQYF
d_gene: .; j_gene: TRBJ1-4; v_gene: TRBV5-1; abundance: .; CDR3nt: TGCGCCAGCAGCTTGTCAGCAGCGAATGAAAAACTGTTTTTT; CDR3aa: CASSLSAANEKLFF
d_gene: .; j_gene: TRBJ2-7; v_gene: TRBV7-8; abundance: few; CDR3nt: TGTGCCAGCAGCTTACTGGGGGCCGAGCAGTACTTC; CDR3aa: CASSLLGAEQYF
d_gene: .; j_gene: TRBJ2-7; v_gene: TRBV5-1; abundance: .; CDR3nt: TGCGCCAGCAGCCCGGCCACAGGGAAGGCCTACGAGCAGTACTTC; CDR3aa: CASSPATGKAYEQYF
d_gene: .; j_gene: TRBJ2-3; v_gene: TRBV5-4; abundance: .; CDR3nt: TGTGCCAGCAGCTCAGAATCTAGCACAGATACGCAGTATTTT; CDR3aa: CASSSESSTDTQYF
d_gene: .; j_gene: TRBJ2-4; v_gene: TRBV18; abundance: .; CDR3nt: TGTGCCAGCTCACCACCGCATCGAGCTCAAAACATTCAGTACTTC; CDR3aa: CASSPPHRAQNIQYF
d_gene: .; j_gene: TRBJ1-5; v_gene: TRBV6-5; abundance: .; CDR3nt: TGTGCCAGCAGAGTGGAACAGGACCAGCATTTT; CDR3aa: CASRVEQDQHF
d_gene: .; j_gene: TRBJ1-6; v_gene: TRBV4-3; abundance: .; CDR3nt: TGCGCCAGCAGCCAAGTGGTTGGGGTGGCGGGGGCTGGATCACCCCTCCACTTT; CDR3aa: CASSQVVGVAGAGSPLHF
d_gene: .; j_gene: TRBJ2-1; v_gene: TRBV7-3; abundance: .; CDR3nt: TGTGCCAGCAGCTCCTACCGGGCCTCGTACAATGAGCAGTTCTTC; CDR3aa: CASSSYRASYNEQFF